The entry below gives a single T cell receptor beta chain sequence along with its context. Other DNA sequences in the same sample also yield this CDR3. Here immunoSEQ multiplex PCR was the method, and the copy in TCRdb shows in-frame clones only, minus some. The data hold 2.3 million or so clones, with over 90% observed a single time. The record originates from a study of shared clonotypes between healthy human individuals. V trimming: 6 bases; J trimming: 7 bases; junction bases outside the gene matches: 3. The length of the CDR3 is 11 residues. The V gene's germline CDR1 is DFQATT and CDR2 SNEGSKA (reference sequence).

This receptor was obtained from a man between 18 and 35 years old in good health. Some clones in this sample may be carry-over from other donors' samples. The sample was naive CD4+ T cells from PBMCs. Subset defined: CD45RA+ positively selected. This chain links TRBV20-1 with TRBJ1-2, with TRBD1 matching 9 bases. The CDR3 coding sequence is TGCAGTGCGGGACAGGGTGGTGGCTACACCTTC. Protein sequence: CSAGQGGGYTF.